These T cell receptor beta chains were read from a single sample in a study of blood T cells in healthy people across ages. TCRdb independently ran MiXCR on the 5' RACE reads; one entry per CDR3 protein. The table has approximately 800,000 distinct CDR3 sequences, roughly 64% seen once. Specimen: blood. The receptors come from a man younger than 45 in good health. Each CDR3 is given with its conserved first and last residue. Fields, in order: J gene, V gene, clone size, D gene, CDR3 DNA, CDR3 protein. D genes are given only for firm matches. Some rows have no size entry. The others give once, few or many, or a class for an expanded clone.

J gene: TRBJ2-7
V gene: TRBV5-1
clone size: NA
D gene: NA
CDR3 DNA: TGCGCCAGCAGCTCGGACAACAGCTACGAGCAGTACTTC
CDR3 protein: CASSSDNSYEQYF

J gene: TRBJ1-4
V gene: TRBV6-6
clone size: NA
D gene: NA
CDR3 DNA: TGTGCCAGCAGTTATATTTCAAATTATAATGAAAAACTGTTTTTT
CDR3 protein: CASSYISNYNEKLFF

J gene: TRBJ2-7
V gene: TRBV27
clone size: NA
D gene: NA
CDR3 DNA: TGTGCCGGCAGTTTACCCTGGACAGAAGCCTACGAGCAGTACTTC
CDR3 protein: CAGSLPWTEAYEQYF

J gene: TRBJ2-1
V gene: TRBV5-1
clone size: NA
D gene: TRBD2
CDR3 DNA: TGCGCCAGCAGCTTGGAGGGAGCTAGCGGCCCCTACAATGAGCAGTTCTTC
CDR3 protein: CASSLEGASGPYNEQFF

J gene: TRBJ1-5
V gene: TRBV20-1
clone size: NA
D gene: NA
CDR3 DNA: TGCAGTGCTAGCCAGGGGAAACAGCCCCAGCATTTT
CDR3 protein: CSASQGKQPQHF

J gene: TRBJ2-5
V gene: TRBV20-1
clone size: NA
D gene: TRBD1
CDR3 DNA: TGCAGTGCTAAGGGAAGGACAGGGGGATCGGTGGAGACCCAGTACTTC
CDR3 protein: CSAKGRTGGSVETQYF

J gene: TRBJ1-2
V gene: TRBV27
clone size: NA
D gene: NA
CDR3 DNA: TGTGCCGGCAGTTTCAGAGCTAACTATGGCTACACCTTC
CDR3 protein: CAGSFRANYGYTF

J gene: TRBJ2-3
V gene: TRBV12-3/TRBV12-4
clone size: NA
D gene: TRBD1
CDR3 DNA: TGTGCCAGCAGCGGGGACAGGACCACAGATACGCAGTATTTT
CDR3 protein: CASSGDRTTDTQYF

J gene: TRBJ2-1
V gene: TRBV29-1
clone size: few
D gene: NA
CDR3 DNA: TGCAGCGTTGAAGGGCTTGTAGGTAGGTTGGCTGAGCAGTTCTTC
CDR3 protein: CSVEGLVGRLAEQFF

J gene: TRBJ2-7
V gene: TRBV28
clone size: NA
D gene: NA
CDR3 DNA: TGTGCCAGCAGTTTATCCTCGTACAATGAGCAGTACTTC
CDR3 protein: CASSLSSYNEQYF

J gene: TRBJ2-7
V gene: TRBV29-1
clone size: NA
D gene: TRBD1
CDR3 DNA: TGCAGCGGTGAAGACAGGGGGAAGTCCTACGAGCAGTACTTC
CDR3 protein: CSGEDRGKSYEQYF

J gene: TRBJ1-1
V gene: TRBV6-2/TRBV6-3
clone size: NA
D gene: NA
CDR3 DNA: TGTGCCAGCAGTTACCCCCGGGCGAGGGGGGTGAACACTGAAGCTTTCTTT
CDR3 protein: CASSYPRARGVNTEAFF

J gene: TRBJ2-1
V gene: TRBV7-2
clone size: once
D gene: NA
CDR3 DNA: TGTGCCAGCAGCCCCGGGCGTATTGGAAATGAGCAGTTCTTC
CDR3 protein: CASSPGRIGNEQFF

J gene: TRBJ2-7
V gene: TRBV29-1
clone size: NA
D gene: TRBD1
CDR3 DNA: TGCAGCGTCAAGGACAGGGAACATTACGAGCAGTACTTC
CDR3 protein: CSVKDREHYEQYF